Below are 10 T cell receptor beta chains sequenced from a single sample in a study of blood T cells in healthy people across ages. Combining a sample-barcoded 5' primer with a J-beta primer mix, a second PCR ran for about 6 to 11 cycles. Each CDR3 protein gets one entry after TCRdb re-called the 5' RACE reads with MiXCR. Of about 810,000 distinct CDR3 sequences listed, 30% to 45% are singletons. Sequencing was performed on blood. Source of these receptors: a man aged 18 to 29 in good health.

In this sample, this clonotype turned up a few times. The rearrangement joins TRBV2 to TRBJ2-7; D is perhaps TRBD1 or TRBD2 (5 bases each). The germline V gene encodes CDR1 SNHLY and CDR2 FYNNEI. The V end was cut by 5 bases, the J end by 6 bases, with 14 bases between. The CDR3 loop spans 13 amino acids. The CDR3 nucleotides read TGTGCCAGCAGTTATTCAGGGACCTGCGAGCAGTACTTC. Translated: CASSYSGTCEQYF.

The V call is TRBV11-2, the J call TRBJ2-1; 8 nucleotides match TRBD2. The J call is in doubt because the DNA end fits TRBJ2-7 better. This CDR3 is built from 16 residues. From germline, CDR1 is SGHAT and CDR2 FQNNGV. DNA for the CDR3: TGTGCCAGCACCCCGATTAGCGGGAACATATACAATGAGCAGTACTTC. It translates to CASTPISGNIYNEQYF.

This clonotype is a singleton in its sample. This could be a read error, since a much larger clone is one nucleotide away. The chain couples TRBV12-5 to TRBJ2-3, with a possible D match to TRBD1 (6 bases). The CDR3 is 14 residues long. The germline gives CDR1 LGHNT, CDR2 FRNRAP. The CDR3 region is CTSGLGQSTDTQYF. The DNA of the CDR3 is TGTACTAGTGGTCTCGGACAGAGCACAGATACGCAGTATTTT.

This clonotype was seen only once. A much larger clone lies one base from this, so it may be a read error. The rearrangement uses TRBV20-1 and TRBJ2-4, with 8 nucleotides matching TRBD1. The CDR3 totals 14 residues. The germline V gene encodes CDR1 DFQATT and CDR2 SNEGSKA (reference sequence). V was pared by 5 bases and J by 4 bases, with 7 bases of the junction left unmatched. The chain's CDR3 is CSADDRGTKNIQYF. For the CDR3, the DNA is TGCAGTGCTGATGACAGGGGCACGAAAAACATTCAGTACTTC.

This clonotype came up a few times. The V call is TRBV7-2, the J call TRBJ2-7, with 7 positions matching TRBD2. The trim removed 2 bases at V and 0 bases at J, leaving 7 bases unmatched. Germline CDR1 SGHTA, CDR2 FQGNSA. The CDR3 has 16 amino acids. CDR3 amino acids: CASSLSRASGSYEQYF. The DNA of the CDR3 is TGTGCCAGCAGCTTATCCAGGGCTAGCGGCTCCTACGAGCAGTACTTC.

This clonotype has just a few counts. The chain uses TRBV10-3 and TRBJ2-1; 9 bases match TRBD1. Germline CDR1 reads ENHRY; CDR2 reads SYGVKD. The CDR3 has 14 amino acids. V lost 6 bases and J lost 8; bases outside the gene matches: 8. In nucleotides, the CDR3 is TGTGCCATCAGGGGACAGGGAATCGACGATGAGCAGTTCTTC. It specifies CAIRGQGIDDEQFF.

This clonotype was seen a handful of times. V and J are TRBV5-1 and TRBJ2-5; 12 bases map to TRBD2. The V and J ends lost 4 bases and 5 bases, in that order; junction bases with no gene match: 12. The CDR3 contains 17 residues. Germline loops: CDR1 SGHRS, CDR2 YFSETQ. The chain's CDR3 is CASSPRTSGALRETQYF. CDR3 coding DNA: TGCGCCAGCAGCCCCAGGACTAGCGGGGCACTCCGGGAGACCCAGTACTTC.

This rearrangement joins TRBV28 to TRBJ1-1, with 12 bases lining up with TRBD1. Per germline, CDR1 MDHEN and CDR2 SYDVKM. V lost 3 bases, J lost 5 bases, and 4 bases stayed unmatched. There are 15 residues in the CDR3. CDR3 coding DNA: TGTGCCAGCAGTTTTTGGGACAGGGGGCTTACTGAAGCTTTCTTT. Its translation is CASSFWDRGLTEAFF.

The chain has TRBV20-1 and TRBJ2-5; TRBD1 might be the D (9 bases). The germline gives CDR1 DFQATT, CDR2 SNEGSKA (reference sequence). This CDR3 comprises 13 residues. This CDR3 is CGGTGTGTREQYF. In DNA form, the CDR3 reads TGCGGTGGTACCGGGACAGGGACTAGGGAGCAGTACTTC.

The chain is built from TRBV4-2 and TRBJ1-1, with TRBD1 matching 11 bases. Germline trimming cut 2 bases from V and 4 bases from J; bases unmatched to any gene: 6. CDR3 size: 16 residues. Germline V gene sequence: CDR1 LGHNA, CDR2 YNFKEQ. Here the CDR3 DNA reads TGTGCCAGCAGCCAACCCCCCGGACAGGGGGCCACTGAAGCTTTCTTT. This gives the protein CASSQPPGQGATEAFF.